This is a list of T cell receptor beta chains from one sample in a study of control samples from healthy donors and cancer patients. Generated by immunoSEQ multiplex PCR, the TCRdb table keeps only in-frame clones and is missing some. The table lists about 42,000 clones, roughly 83% of them singletons. The sequencing sample was made of blood. The receptors shown here come from a man in his 60s in good health. The CDR3 runs from the conserved cysteine through the conserved F or W. Size values are once, few and many counts, or a class for expanded clones, and some rows have none.

size: once; J: TRBJ1-4; V: TRBV27; CDR3: CASSSQDNEKLFF
size: -; J: TRBJ2-1; V: TRBV4-1; CDR3: CASSQDPDSTRLNEQFF
size: few; J: TRBJ2-7; V: TRBV10-1; CDR3: CASSATGGEQYF
size: -; J: TRBJ2-3; V: TRBV5-1; CDR3: CASSLRTGGTDTQYF
size: -; J: TRBJ2-7; V: TRBV3-1/TRBV3-2; CDR3: CASSLRDYPSYEQYF
size: -; J: TRBJ1-2; V: TRBV5-4; CDR3: CASSDGQGITVFRGYTF
size: -; J: TRBJ1-1; V: TRBV12-3/TRBV12-4; CDR3: CASSLAENTEAFF
size: -; J: TRBJ1-6; V: TRBV6-1; CDR3: CASSEQTGLDSPLHF
size: -; J: TRBJ2-2; V: TRBV5-4; CDR3: CASTPGGAGWAGELFF
size: -; J: TRBJ2-1; V: TRBV5-4; CDR3: CASSAEGAGAYNEQFF
size: -; J: TRBJ1-2; V: TRBV5-4; CDR3: CASSYGQGNFGYTF
size: -; J: TRBJ2-6; V: TRBV12-3/TRBV12-4; CDR3: CAGSSGANVLTF
size: -; J: TRBJ1-3; V: TRBV30; CDR3: CAWSVRGTSGNTIYF
size: -; J: TRBJ1-1; V: TRBV7-2; CDR3: CASSYLGGQGARNTEAFF
size: -; J: TRBJ2-3; V: TRBV5-1; CDR3: CASSLATGASTDTQYF
size: -; J: TRBJ1-6; V: TRBV7-9; CDR3: CASSSRQGVNSPLHF
size: -; J: TRBJ1-5; V: TRBV2; CDR3: CASSRGQGYQPQHF
size: -; J: TRBJ2-5; V: TRBV5-1; CDR3: CASSLYSGGETQYF
size: -; J: TRBJ1-5; V: TRBV4-3; CDR3: CASSQDRLNQPQHF